This passage covers 23 T cell receptor beta chains from one sample sequenced in a study. Each CDR3 protein is one row after TCRdb ran MiXCR on the 5' RACE reads. The sample lists roughly 7,700 distinct CDR3 sequences; roughly 65% were seen once. Sequencing was done on a sample of tumor-infiltrating naive CD4+ T cells sorted from the breast tumor. The subset: naive CD4+ T cells, CD4+CD45RA+CD25-. These receptors originate from a female donor with breast cancer.

This clonotype was counted between two and nine times. The rearrangement uses TRBV29-1 and TRBJ2-5; D unclear. The CDR3 sequence is 13 residues long. Germline CDR1 reads SQVTM; CDR2 reads ANQGSEA. V lost 4 bases and J 7 bases, leaving 16 bases between the germline ends. In DNA form, the CDR3 reads TGCAGCGTTGGCCGGACCGACCAGAGGACCCAGTACTTC. Its translation is CSVGRTDQRTQYF.

The chain has TRBV5-1 and TRBJ1-2; TRBD1 matches 7 bases. The J segment lost 4 bases and the V segment lost 3 bases, leaving 0 bases of the junction unmatched. CDR1 is SGHRS and CDR2 is YFSETQ in the germline V gene. This CDR3 is built from 12 residues. CDR3 in DNA: TGCGCCAGCAGCTCAGGGGGCTATGGCTACACCTTC. It encodes CASSSGGYGYTF.

This chain joins TRBV5-1 and TRBJ2-7; D not resolved. Germline lookup yields CDR1 SGHRS and CDR2 YFSETQ. This CDR3 has 16 amino acids. V lost 0 bases and J lost 6, with 19 bases in between. The CDR3 bases are TGCGCCAGCAGCTTGGCCTCAAGTCCTACTACCGGCGAGCAGTACTTC. It codes for CASSLASSPTTGEQYF.

The chain employs TRBV19 and TRBJ2-1; D ambiguous. Germline CDR1 and CDR2: LNHDA and SQIVND (reference sequence). The length of the CDR3 is 14 residues. V was pared by 3 bases and J by 7 bases, with 13 bases between. CDR3 bases: TGTGCCAGTAGTATTATGTCGTCGTTGAATGAGCAGTTCTTC. Translating it yields CASSIMSSLNEQFF. The full variable domain, its missing parts supplied by reference TRBV19 and TRBJ2-1, is DGGITQSPKYLFRKEGQNVTLSCEQNLNHDAMYWYRQDPGQGLRLIYYSQIVNDFQKGDIAEGYSVSREKKESFPLTVTSAQKNPTAFYLCASSIMSSLNEQFFGPGTRLTVL.

In the case of this clonotype: The junction does not match germline at one end; this may be a read error. The rearrangement joins TRBV7-7 to TRBJ2-1; 9 bases fit TRBD2. The V gene's germline CDR1 is SSHAT and CDR2 FNYEAQ (reference sequence). This CDR3 region has 17 residues. The CDR3 reads CASSLLTSGSFPNEQFF. The DNA for the CDR3 is TGTGCTAGCAGCTTACTTACTAGCGGGTCTTTTCCTAATGAGCAGTTCTTC.

This clonotype turned up a few times. The rearrangement joins TRBV20-1 to TRBJ2-5; 12 bases agree with TRBD1. The germline V gene encodes CDR1 DFQATT and CDR2 SNEGSKA (reference sequence). With 5 bases clipped from V and 14 bases from J, the junction kept 3 bases outside the gene matches. CDR3 size: 10 residues. This chain's CDR3 is CSAGDRGLYF. The CDR3, as DNA: TGCAGTGCTGGGGACAGGGGGCTATACTTC.

This clonotype was recorded a few times. The J gene is TRBJ2-5, the V gene TRBV12-3 or TRBV12-4, with D possibly called TRBD1 or TRBD2 (5 bases each). This CDR3 contains 14 residues. Trimming shortened V by 6 bases and J by 2 bases, and 13 bases separated the two germline ends. CDR3 in amino acids: CASSLGRFQETQYF. The CDR3 DNA sequence: TGTGCCAGCAGCCTGGGACGCTTTCAAGAGACCCAGTACTTC.

This clonotype was found a few times. This rearrangement joins TRBV6-5 to TRBJ2-7; weak D call: TRBD1 (6 bases). There are 14 residues in the CDR3. Germline lookup yields CDR1 MNHEY and CDR2 SVGAGI. Between the trimmed V and J ends, which lost 0 bases and 6 bases, there was a span of 12 bases. The CDR3 reads CASSYSYRDLEQYF. The CDR3 nucleotides read TGTGCCAGCAGTTACTCGTACAGGGATCTCGAGCAGTACTTC.

The sample holds one count of this clonotype. The chain links TRBV2 to TRBJ2-4, with no clear D. Germline V CDR1 and CDR2: SNHLY, FYNNEI. The CDR3 loop spans 14 amino acids. V was clipped by 2 bases and J by 2 bases, with 7 bases between them. CDR3: CASSELWTKNIQYF. The CDR3 DNA sequence: TGTGCCAGCAGTGAACTGTGGACCAAAAACATTCAGTACTTC.

The chain couples TRBV5-1 to TRBJ1-4; 9 nucleotides agree with TRBD1. Germline V gene lookup returns CDR1 SGHRS and CDR2 YFSETQ. With V trimmed by 4 bases and J by 3 bases, 7 bases remained unmatched. The CDR3 is 16 residues long. CDR3 DNA: TGCGCCAGCAGCCAGCCCGGGGACAGGGCTAATGAAAAACTGTTTTTT. This codes for CASSQPGDRANEKLFF.

The rearrangement joins TRBV4-1 to TRBJ2-7; possible D gene TRBD1, 5 bases. Germline V lookup: CDR1 MGHRA, CDR2 YSYEKL. This CDR3 has 14 residues. Trimming cost V 4 bases and J 2 bases, with 12 bases left between them. The CDR3 loop reads CASSLQGEAYEQYF. DNA for the CDR3: TGCGCCAGCAGCCTCCAAGGGGAAGCCTACGAGCAGTACTTC.

This sequence joins TRBV7-3 and TRBJ1-1; a possible D gene is TRBD1 (5 bases). CDR1 and CDR2 (germline): SGHTA, FQGTGA. There are 14 residues in the CDR3. V was pared by 1 base and J by 4 bases, with 10 bases between. In nucleotides, the CDR3 is TGTGCCAGCAGCTTAAATCCGGGGGGCACTGAAGCTTTCTTT. This translates into CASSLNPGGTEAFF.

J is TRBJ2-1 and V is TRBV7-3; D unresolved. The V and J ends lost 5 bases and 5 bases respectively, with 16 bases between them. CDR1 is SGHTA, CDR2 FQGTGA, per germline. CDR3 length equals 15 residues. Here the CDR3 reads CASSPGLTGNNEQFF. In DNA form, the CDR3 reads TGTGCCAGCAGCCCTGGGCTCACCGGTAACAATGAGCAGTTCTTC.

The J gene is TRBJ2-5, the V gene TRBV5-1; no definite D call. Trimming cost V 0 bases and J 9 bases, with 15 bases left between them. Germline loops: CDR1 SGHRS, CDR2 YFSETQ. The length of the CDR3 is 14 residues. The CDR3 nucleotides are TGCGCCAGCAGCTTGGTACCAACAAGTAGGGCCCAGTACTTC. This gives the protein CASSLVPTSRAQYF.

The rearrangement uses TRBV7-8 and TRBJ2-7; D remains unclear. CDR3 length: 13 amino acids. CDR1 is SGHVS, CDR2 FQNEAQ, per germline. Trimming cost V 4 bases and J 6 bases, with 13 bases left between them. The CDR3 sequence: CASSSPDGLEQYF. Written as DNA, the CDR3 is TGTGCCAGCAGCTCCCCGGATGGCCTCGAGCAGTACTTC.

This chain connects TRBV12-3 or TRBV12-4 to TRBJ1-5; the D gene is possibly TRBD1 (5 bases). CDR3 length: 16 residues. V lost 5 bases to trimming and J lost 2 bases, with 16 bases between them. The CDR3 DNA reads as TGTGCCAGCAGTCCAAATCTTAGGGGTGGCAATCAGCCCCAGCATTTT. Amino acid sequence: CASSPNLRGGNQPQHF.

This clonotype is labeled medium-sized. V usage is TRBV20-1 and J usage is TRBJ1-1; 8 bases align to TRBD1. The germline CDR1 and CDR2 sequences are DFQATT and SNEGSKA (reference sequence). Trimming removed 3 bases from V and 11 bases from J; junction bases left unmatched: 8. The CDR3 loop spans 12 amino acids. This CDR3 is CSASLTGGYAFF. The CDR3 DNA reads as TGCAGTGCTAGTCTAACAGGGGGATATGCTTTCTTT.

This clonotype was recorded once. The chain is built from TRBV18 and TRBJ2-5, with no clear D. There are 13 residues in the CDR3. Trimming pared 2 bases from V and 5 bases from J, leaving 9 bases between. Germline CDR1 reads KGHSH; CDR2 reads LQKENI. The CDR3 DNA is TGTGCCAGCTCACCAACGGCGGTGGAGACCCAGTACTTC. It codes for CASSPTAVETQYF.

About this clonotype itself: An end of the junction differs from the germline gene, which may be a read error. Here the CDR3 DNA reads TGTGCCAGCAGCCAACTCTCCGGGACTAGAAGTTTAAATGAGCAGTTCTTC. This gives the protein CASSQLSGTRSLNEQFF. The J gene is TRBJ2-1, the V gene TRBV4-1; the match to TRBD2 covers 8 bases. Per the germline V gene, CDR1 is MGHRA and CDR2 is YSYEKL. The CDR3 extends over 17 amino acids.

V is TRBV5-1 and J is TRBJ2-2, with D maybe TRBD1 (6 bases). Between the trimmed V and J ends, which lost 4 bases and 2 bases, there was a span of 12 bases. The CDR3 totals 15 residues. The V gene's germline CDR1 is SGHRS and CDR2 YFSETQ. CDR3 in DNA: TGCGCCAGCAGCGGTGGGACAAGTAACACCGGGGAGCTGTTTTTT. Translated, it gives CASSGGTSNTGELFF.

The chain couples TRBV20-1 to TRBJ1-2; D is undetermined. Germline V lookup: CDR1 DFQATT, CDR2 SNEGSKA (reference sequence). The ends were cut back, 4 bases at V and 2 bases at J, with 5 bases in the middle. The CDR3 has 11 amino acids. CDR3 sequence (DNA): TGCAGTGCTAACACAAACTATGGCTACACCTTC. It specifies CSANTNYGYTF.

This clonotype was seen only a few times. The J gene is TRBJ2-7, the V gene TRBV20-1; 8 bases are a match to TRBD1. Germline V gene sequence: CDR1 DFQATT, CDR2 SNEGSKA (reference sequence). The trim removed 0 bases at V and 4 bases at J, leaving 8 bases unmatched. The CDR3 totals 15 residues. DNA for the CDR3: TGCAGTGCTAGAGATTGGGGCAGGGGGCTGTACGAGCAGTACTTC. Translating gives CSARDWGRGLYEQYF.

This chain connects TRBV20-1 to TRBJ2-7, with 8 bases identical to TRBD1. CDR1 and CDR2 from the germline V gene are DFQATT and SNEGSKA (reference sequence). The CDR3 is 12 amino acids. V lost 3 bases, J lost 2 bases, and 0 bases stayed unmatched. The CDR3 sequence: CSARTGAYEQYF. CDR3 DNA sequence: TGCAGTGCTAGGACAGGGGCCTACGAGCAGTACTTC.